This T cell receptor (beta chain) was sequenced in a study of T-cell memory formation after mild COVID-19. Study conclusions and caveats: Later expanders leaned CD4+, whereas day 15 to 85 contracting clones were balanced CD4/CD8.

V dropped 3 bases and J dropped 5; count of bases not matched to a gene: 4. This CDR3 region has 13 residues. The V gene's germline CDR1 is DFQATT and CDR2 SNEGSKA (reference sequence). Via MiXCR, TCRdb re-called the 5' RACE reads, giving one row per CDR3 protein. The table lists 35,000 to 45,000 distinct CDR3 sequences, about 6.3% of them singletons. Many counts were recorded for this clonotype. Its specificity is unknown. The chain carries TRBV20-1 and TRBJ2-1; 7 nucleotides match TRBD2. The TCR originated in an adult who had mild COVID-19 (a few samples of this study predate the infection). Cell type and time point are not known. The sample comprised PBMCs or a T cell subset sorted from them (not recorded which). CDR3 protein: CSASGRTDNEQFF. CDR3 nucleotides: TGCAGTGCTAGCGGGAGGACCGACAATGAGCAGTTCTTC.